This is a list of T cell receptor beta chains from one sample in a study of blood T cell repertoires in COVID-19. Clones were sequenced by immunoSEQ multiplex PCR, and TCRdb holds only the in-frame ones, with some missing. The data contain about 100,000 clones, about 89% of them seen just once; the ten biggest clones take up just under 20%. The specimen sequenced was peripheral blood. The receptors stem from a human donor in a cohort sampled during active COVID-19. The CDR3 runs from the conserved cysteine through the conserved F or W. The D gene is left open where the match is weak. Not all rows give a size; the values are once, few, many and, for expanded clones, a class.

d_call clone_size j_call v_call cdr3_nt cdr3_aa
- - TRBJ2-7 TRBV6-5 TGTGCCAGCAGTTACGGGGGACTTGCCCGGGACGAGCAGTACTTC CASSYGGLARDEQYF
TRBD2 - TRBJ2-7 TRBV28 TGTGCCAGCAGTTCCACGCGTAGCGGGAGGGCCGCTGTTATCGACGAGCAGTACTTC CASSSTRSGRAAVIDEQYF
- - TRBJ1-3 TRBV4-1 TGCGCCAGCAGCCAAGCGGGGGCTGGAAACACCATATATTTT CASSQAGAGNTIYF
TRBD1 - TRBJ2-1 TRBV6-5 TGTGCCAGCAGCCCATTCTCGACAGGGGTTCAGTTCTTC CASSPFSTGVQFF
TRBD1 - TRBJ1-1 TRBV5-6 TGTGCCAGCAGCTTGGCTGGGACAGGGCGCACTGAAGCTTTCTTT CASSLAGTGRTEAFF
- - TRBJ2-7 TRBV2 TGTGCCAGCAGGCCAGGGGCCTACGAGCAGTACTTC CASRPGAYEQYF
- - TRBJ2-3 TRBV11-2 TGTGCCAGCAGCTTAGGTGGGGCGCACGGAACAGATACGCAGTATTTT CASSLGGAHGTDTQYF
TRBD2 - TRBJ2-1 TRBV7-9 TGTGCCAGCAGCTTAGCGAGGGGACTAGCGGACCGGATCTACAATGAGCAGTTCTTC CASSLARGLADRIYNEQFF
- - TRBJ2-2 TRBV9 TGTGCCAGTGAAAGTCTAGCTCTCACCGGGGAGCTGTTTTTT CASESLALTGELFF
- - TRBJ2-7 TRBV5-6 TGTGCCAGCAGCCCTGGAGGGTACGAGCAGTACTTC CASSPGGYEQYF
- - TRBJ1-2 TRBV6-5 TGTGCCAGCAGTCACGGGGAAGATGGCTACACCTTC CASSHGEDGYTF
TRBD1 - TRBJ1-2 TRBV6-6 TGTGCCATTTCCGACAGGGCCGGTGGCTACACCTTC CAISDRAGGYTF
TRBD2 - TRBJ2-7 TRBV7-2 TGTGCCAGCAGCCCGCGGGGGGGTAGCGTGGGCGGTAATTCCTACGAGCAGTACTTC CASSPRGGSVGGNSYEQYF
- - TRBJ2-7 TRBV19 TGTGCCAGTAGTATAACCAGCTCCTACGAGCAGTACTTC CASSITSSYEQYF
TRBD1 - TRBJ2-1 TRBV2 TGTGCCAGCAGTCCACTCTTACAGGGGGCGAGTGTGCATGAGCAGTTCTTC CASSPLLQGASVHEQFF
- - TRBJ2-7 TRBV6-1 TGTGCCAGCAGTGAACACAGCAACGAGCAGTACTTC CASSEHSNEQYF
- - TRBJ1-2 TRBV27 TGTGCCAGCAGTTTAAGGCAGGGTTTAGCTGGCTACACCTTC CASSLRQGLAGYTF
- - TRBJ1-2 TRBV7-2 TGTGCCAGCAGCTTAGACCCACAGGGTGGGGGCTACACCTTC CASSLDPQGGGYTF
TRBD2 - TRBJ2-7 TRBV7-8 TGTGCCAGCGCCGCGGGGAGGGCTCTTAGGTCCGAGCAGTACTTC CASAAGRALRSEQYF
TRBD2 - TRBJ2-1 TRBV28 TGTGCCAGCAGCCAGACTAGCGGGAGGGCGGTTGAGCAGTTCTTC CASSQTSGRAVEQFF
- - TRBJ1-1 TRBV29-1 TGCAGCGTTGCTAGCGCCGGGGACACTGAAGCTTTCTTT CSVASAGDTEAFF
- - TRBJ2-2 TRBV7-3 TGTGCCAGCAGATCGGACAGCCAGCTCGGGGAGCTGTTTTTT CASRSDSQLGELFF
- - TRBJ2-3 TRBV9 TGTGCCAGCAGCCCCGAAGGGACTAGCACAGATACGCAGTATTTT CASSPEGTSTDTQYF
- - TRBJ2-3 TRBV3-1/TRBV3-2 TGTGCCAGCAGCCGCGGGACGTTAGGGATCACAGATACGCAGTATTTT CASSRGTLGITDTQYF
TRBD1 - TRBJ1-2 TRBV9 TGTGCCAGCAGCGAACCCGGGACAGGCGGCTACACCTTC CASSEPGTGGYTF
- - TRBJ2-1 TRBV7-9 TGTGCCAGCAGCTTTCTGACAGGTAACGGGGGAGGGTACGTTGAGCAGTTCTTC CASSFLTGNGGGYVEQFF
TRBD1 - TRBJ2-7 TRBV6-5 TGTGCCAGCAGTTTAATCCGCGGGACAGGGGCTTACGAGCAGTACTTC CASSLIRGTGAYEQYF
TRBD2 - TRBJ2-1 TRBV4-3 TGCGCCAGCAGCGCTCGATATTGGACTAGCGGGGTGGTAGAGCAGTTCTTC CASSARYWTSGVVEQFF
- - TRBJ1-5 TRBV19 TGTGCCAGTAGTATGTCCAGGGAAAGTCAGCCCCAGCATTTT CASSMSRESQPQHF
- - TRBJ1-1 TRBV4-2 TGTGCCAGCAGCCAAGATCCCGTGAACACTGAAGCTTTCTTT CASSQDPVNTEAFF
- - TRBJ1-3 TRBV6-5 TGTGCCAGCAGTTACTCGACGGGCTCTGGAAACACCATATATTTT CASSYSTGSGNTIYF
- - TRBJ2-1 TRBV6-1 TGTGCCAGCAGTGAAAATTCCAGGGGCCCCTACAATGAGCAGTTCTTC CASSENSRGPYNEQFF
- few TRBJ2-1 TRBV9 TGTGCCAGCAGAAGAGGAGCTAACAATGAGCAGTTCTTC CASRRGANNEQFF
TRBD2 - TRBJ2-7 TRBV3-1/TRBV3-2 TGTGCCAGCAGCATAGGGGGACTAGCGGGAGGTAGCCACGAGCAGTACTTC CASSIGGLAGGSHEQYF
- - TRBJ2-7 TRBV21-1 TGTGCCTTTCGGACAGGAACCTACGAGCAGTACTTC CAFRTGTYEQYF
- once TRBJ2-4 TRBV9 TGTGCCAGCAGCGACTACCGGGATGCAAAAAACATTCAGTACTTC CASSDYRDAKNIQYF
TRBD1 - TRBJ1-1 TRBV5-1 TGCGCCAGCAGCTTGACTACTGGACAGGGGAACACTGAAGCTTTCTTT CASSLTTGQGNTEAFF
- once TRBJ2-7 TRBV5-6 TGTGCCAGCAGCTGGGGGACTCTAGCGTCCTACGAGCAGTACTTC CASSWGTLASYEQYF
TRBD1 - TRBJ1-6 TRBV27 TGTGCCAGCAGCTCCGGGACAGGGCACTTTTCACCCCTCCACTTT CASSSGTGHFSPLHF
TRBD1 - TRBJ1-1 TRBV7-2 TGTGCCAGCAGCCTCCGACAGGGCCTTGGCCAAGCTTTCTTT CASSLRQGLGQAFF